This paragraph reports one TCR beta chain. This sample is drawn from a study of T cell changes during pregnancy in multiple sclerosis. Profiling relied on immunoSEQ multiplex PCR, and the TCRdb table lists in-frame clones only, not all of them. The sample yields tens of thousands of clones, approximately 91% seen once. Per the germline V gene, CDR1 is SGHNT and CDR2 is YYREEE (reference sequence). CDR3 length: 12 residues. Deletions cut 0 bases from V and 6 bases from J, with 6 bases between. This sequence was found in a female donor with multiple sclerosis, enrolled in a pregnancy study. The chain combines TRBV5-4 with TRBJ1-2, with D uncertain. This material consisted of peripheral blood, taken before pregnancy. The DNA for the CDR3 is TGTGCCAGCAGCTTGGACGGGGATGGCTACACCTTC. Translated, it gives CASSLDGDGYTF.